These 8 T cell receptor beta chains originate from one sample sequenced in a study of T cell responses to AZD1222 COVID-19 vaccine (dated by TCRdb to the early 2020s). The time point label here, explained by the study, means: baseline before first vaccination. To prepare the library, the immunoSEQ multiplex PCR assay was applied. Not all clones reach the TCRdb copy of this immuneACCESS table, which keeps in-frame sequences only. Checked studies attribute under half of the gap to unresolved V genes and leave the rest unexplained. The sample records 95,000 to 130,000 clones, about 90% of which are singletons. 6.5% to 9.5% of the sample is taken by the ten largest. This sample comprised peripheral blood, obtained on day 0 of AZD1222 vaccination. The receptors were gathered from an adult in good health.

This chain's CDR3 is CASTGVYGYTF. The CDR3 DNA reads as TGCGCCAGCACAGGGGTTTATGGCTACACCTTC. J is TRBJ1-2 and V is TRBV10-2, with D perhaps matching TRBD1 (6 bases). The CDR3 runs to 11 residues. Germline V gene data show CDR1 as WSHSY and CDR2 as SAAADI. V was shortened by 7 bases and J by 5 bases, with 8 bases between the two germline ends.

The chain employs TRBV4-2 and TRBJ2-7; the match to TRBD2 covers 13 bases. In germline, CDR1 is LGHNA, CDR2 YNFKEQ. The CDR3 length is 16 residues. V lost 3 bases to trimming and J lost 2 bases; unmatched junction nucleotides: 4. The CDR3 DNA follows: TGTGCCAGCAGCCAGGGACTAGCGGGGAACGCCTACGAGCAGTACTTC. Its translation is CASSQGLAGNAYEQYF.

This clone was observed a single time. The rearrangement links TRBV28 to TRBJ2-6; TRBD1 matches at 7 bases. The J segment lost 1 base and the V segment lost 8 bases, leaving 2 bases of the junction unmatched. CDR1 is MDHEN, CDR2 SYDVKM, per germline. The CDR3 totals 14 residues. CDR3 loop: CASGRGSGANVLTF. The CDR3 coding sequence is TGTGCCAGCGGCAGGGGGTCTGGGGCCAACGTCCTGACTTTC.

The chain links TRBV2 to TRBJ1-6, with D uncertain. Germline assignment: CDR1 SNHLY and CDR2 FYNNEI. V lost 6 bases and J lost 9, with 15 bases in between. The CDR3 totals 14 residues. The CDR3 loop reads CASRISDGSSPLHF. CDR3 sequence (DNA): TGTGCCAGCAGAATTTCCGACGGTTCTTCACCCCTCCACTTT.

This clone was observed a handful of times. The genes are TRBV24-1 and TRBJ2-5; D is possibly TRBD1 or TRBD2 (5 bases each). The CDR3 is 16 residues long. V lost 3 bases to trimming and J lost 3 bases, with 16 bases between them. The germline V gene has CDR1 KGHDR and CDR2 SFDVKD. CDR3 sequence (DNA): TGTGCCACCAGTGATCCTGTCTCGGGGCAGGAAGAGACCCAGTACTTC. Translation gives CATSDPVSGQEETQYF.

V gene TRBV28 combines with J gene TRBJ1-2; TRBD1 is a possible D gene (5 bases). CDR1 and CDR2 (germline): MDHEN, SYDVKM. With 10 bases removed from V and 5 bases from J, the gap between germline ends came to 20 bases. The CDR3 is made up of 14 amino acids. The CDR3 bases are TGTGCCACCCTCGACCCTTCGGGGGGATATGGCTACACCTTC. Translation: CATLDPSGGYGYTF.

The chain recombines TRBV27 with TRBJ1-5, with D maybe TRBD1 (5 bases). Per the germline V gene, CDR1 is MNHEY and CDR2 is SMNVEV (reference sequence). Trimming took 5 bases from V and 4 from J, leaving 9 bases between them. The CDR3 consists of 13 residues. Written as DNA, the CDR3 is TGTGCCAGCAGTACGCAGGGTAATCAGCCCCAGCATTTT. Residues: CASSTQGNQPQHF.

The V gene is TRBV19, the J gene TRBJ2-7; 16 bases are shared with TRBD2. Germline lookup yields CDR1 LNHDA and CDR2 SQIVND (reference sequence). The CDR3 has 18 residues. V was clipped by 7 bases and J by 3 bases; unmatched bases: 12. In DNA, the CDR3 is TGTGCCAGTACTTCCGGGACTAGCGGGAGGGCTCCCCTCTACGAGCAGTACTTC. Translation: CASTSGTSGRAPLYEQYF.